A single sample is the source of the 5 T cell receptor beta chains below, sequenced in a study of T cell clonotyping in hematopoietic cell transplantation. Clones were read by immunoSEQ multiplex PCR, and TCRdb kept only the in-frame ones, dropping some. The sample lists about 12,000 clones; about 86% were seen once. Source: PBMCs, taken 100 days after allogeneic stem cell transplant. The receptors were gathered from a female patient aged 40-50 years who had an allogeneic stem cell transplant from a related donor, so T cells may come from the graft donor. Some clones in this sample may be carry-over from other donors' samples.

This clone was recorded only once. This sequence joins TRBV12-5 and TRBJ2-7, with 10 bases identical to TRBD1. This CDR3 has 17 amino acids. J gave up 2 bases and V 6 bases, and 13 bases lay outside the gene matches. Germline assignment: CDR1 LGHNT and CDR2 FRNRAP. The CDR3: CASGWATGTGDPYEQYF. The CDR3 DNA sequence: TGTGCTAGTGGCTGGGCGACCGGGACAGGGGATCCCTACGAGCAGTACTTC.

Notes on this clone: An end of the junction differs from the germline gene, which may be a read error. The chain is built from TRBV9 and TRBJ1-2; D is perhaps TRBD1 (6 bases). Germline CDR1 is SGDLS and CDR2 is YYNGEE. The CDR3 is 15 amino acids. The CDR3 DNA sequence: TGTGCCAGCAGCGTCTCGGACCTGGGGGCAGGCGCCGGGGTCTTC. This gives the protein CASSVSDLGAGAGVF.

V is TRBV7-9 and J is TRBJ2-7; D is ambiguous. This CDR3 is 14 amino acids long. Germline-derived CDR1 and CDR2 are SEHNR and FQNEAQ (reference sequence). Trimming pared 5 bases from V and 1 base from J, leaving 12 bases between. The CDR3 DNA is TGTGCCAGCAGCCCCCGCCCAGAGTCCTACGAGCAGTACTTC. As protein: CASSPRPESYEQYF.

A note on this clone: A junction end diverges from the germline sequence, so it may reflect a read error. The DNA of the CDR3 is TGTGCCAGCAGTGAGGTGTCGTACACTGAAGCTTTCTTT. Encoded protein: CASSEVSYTEAFF. The rearrangement joins TRBV10-3 to TRBJ1-1; D unresolved. The CDR3 loop spans 13 amino acids. Per germline, CDR1 ENHRY and CDR2 SYGVKD.

This chain uses TRBV7-8 with TRBJ2-7, with 8 bases aligning to TRBD1. The CDR3 sequence is 15 residues long. The germline V gene encodes CDR1 SGHVS and CDR2 FQNEAQ. V shed 1 base and J 2 bases; nucleotides not matched to a gene: 4. The CDR3 is CASSLELDRAYEQYF. DNA for the CDR3: TGTGCCAGCAGCTTAGAGCTGGACAGGGCCTACGAGCAGTACTTC.